The present T cell receptor beta chain was sequenced within a study of early T cells in non-severe SARS-CoV-2 infection. Whole-study context: Alpha and beta chains were unpaired, from unsorted whole-blood bulk RNA.

CDR1 and CDR2 from the germline V gene are GTSNPN and SVGIG (reference sequence). V shed 0 bases and J shed 0 bases, with 8 bases lying between them. The CDR3 totals 15 residues. This clonotype has ten or more counts. Its cognate antigen is unknown. Study results and caveats: Matching with VDJdb favored anti-spike CD8 responses (missing private and CD4 specificities).

TCRdb fed the 5' RACE reads into MiXCR, producing one record per CDR3 protein. The sample carries around 33,000 distinct CDR3 sequences, roughly 4.5% recorded once. The sample comprised whole blood. The clonotype comes from an adult who was a healthcare worker with PCR-confirmed SARS-CoV-2 infection or an uninfected control (not recorded which). J is TRBJ1-4 and V is TRBV30; D perhaps matches TRBD1 (6 bases). CDR3 residues: CAWSVQGATNEKLFF. CDR3 in DNA: TGTGCCTGGAGTGTACAGGGAGCAACTAATGAAAAACTGTTTTTT.